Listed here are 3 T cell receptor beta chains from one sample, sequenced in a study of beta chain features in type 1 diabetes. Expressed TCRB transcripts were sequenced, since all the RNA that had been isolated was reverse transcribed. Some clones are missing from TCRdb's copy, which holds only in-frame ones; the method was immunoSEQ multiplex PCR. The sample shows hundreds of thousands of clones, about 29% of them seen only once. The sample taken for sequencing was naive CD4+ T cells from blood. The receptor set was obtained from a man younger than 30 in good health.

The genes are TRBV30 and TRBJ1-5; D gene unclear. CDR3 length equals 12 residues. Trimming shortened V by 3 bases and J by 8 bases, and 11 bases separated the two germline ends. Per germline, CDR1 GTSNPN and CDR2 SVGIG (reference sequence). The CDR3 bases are TGTGCCTGGAGCCCGGGGATGAAGCCCCAGCATTTT. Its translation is CAWSPGMKPQHF.

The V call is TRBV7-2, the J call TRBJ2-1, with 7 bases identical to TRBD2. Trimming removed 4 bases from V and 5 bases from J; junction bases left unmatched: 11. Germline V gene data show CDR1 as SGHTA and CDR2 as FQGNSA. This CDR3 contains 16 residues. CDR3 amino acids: CASSSFRASGDNEQFF. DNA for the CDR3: TGTGCCAGCAGCTCTTTCAGGGCTAGCGGAGACAATGAGCAGTTCTTC.

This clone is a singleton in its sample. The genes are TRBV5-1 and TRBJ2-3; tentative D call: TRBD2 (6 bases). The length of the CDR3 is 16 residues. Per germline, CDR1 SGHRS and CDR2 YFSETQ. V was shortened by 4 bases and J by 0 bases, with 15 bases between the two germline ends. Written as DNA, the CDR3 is TGCGCCAGCAGCACTGGGACTTCACGTAGCACAGATACGCAGTATTTT. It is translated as CASSTGTSRSTDTQYF. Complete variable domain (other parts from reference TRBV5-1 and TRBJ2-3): KAGVTQTPRYLIKTRGQQVTLSCSPISGHRSVSWYQQTPGQGLQFLFEYFSETQRNKGNFPGRFSGRQFSNSRSEMNVSTLELGDSALYLCASSTGTSRSTDTQYFGPGTRLTVL.